This TCR beta chain originates from a study of cytomegalovirus exposure and HLA in healthy donors. The study ran its PCR with 60 Vbeta and 13 Jbeta primers. Method: immunoSEQ multiplex PCR; TCRdb's copy keeps in-frame clones and lacks some. The sample carries 110,000 to 150,000 clones, roughly four fifths recorded once. The germline CDR1 and CDR2 sequences are SGHNT and YENEEA. The V end was cut by 5 bases, the J end by 6 bases, with 18 bases between. This CDR3 contains 15 residues. As regards this clone: What it binds is not known.

The donors were healthy bone marrow donors. Donors were nominally healthy when sampled, though unrecorded immune exposures were likely. Study-wide results and caveats: Prior analysis indicated that the majority of TCR beta V segments exhibited productivity approximately 90% or approximately 30% of the time.

V and J are TRBV11-3 and TRBJ2-3; tentatively, D is TRBD2 (6 bases). This clonotype was obtained from a woman aged 45-60 years in good health and CMV-seronegative. The material sequenced was PBMCs. The CDR3 reads CASSLRGTGDDTQYF. The CDR3 nucleotides read TGTGCCAGCAGCCTGCGAGGGACTGGGGACGATACGCAGTATTTT.